The 24 T cell receptor beta chains below all came from one sample that was sequenced in a study of T cells expressing NK-cell markers. TCRdb re-analyzed the 5' RACE reads; it lists each CDR3 protein once, without DNA. This sample carries fewer than 400,000 distinct CDR3 sequences, with roughly 5.2% going to the ten biggest clones. Sample: blood T cells: a sorted CD56 or NKG2C T cell subset, CD4+ or CD8+ T cells, or bulk PBMC T cells (not recorded which). The receptors shown here come from a man aged 18-75 years in good health.

The V and J genes are TRBV28 and TRBJ2-2; TCRdb's D call, TRBD1, is unchecked because there is no DNA. This CDR3 has 15 amino acids. Germline V gives CDR1 MDHEN, CDR2 SYDVKM. The CDR3: CASRPPGANTGELFF.

The chain has TRBV6-1 and TRBJ2-5. There are 13 residues in the CDR3. The germline V gene has CDR1 MNHNS and CDR2 SASEGT. CDR3 region: CASARRSRETQYF.

J is TRBJ2-7 and V is TRBV20-1; the TCRdb call, TRBD1, lacks DNA for checking. Germline V gene sequence: CDR1 DFQATT, CDR2 SNEGSKA (reference sequence). The CDR3 runs to 13 residues. The chain's CDR3 is CSGLQGVAYEQYF.

The V call is TRBV30, the J call TRBJ2-5; TCRdb reports TRBD2, a call that lacks DNA to check it against. The CDR3 has 16 amino acids. CDR1 and CDR2 (germline): GTSNPN, SVGIG (reference sequence). The CDR3 region is CAWSVSSGGSRETQYF.

V is TRBV5-6 and J is TRBJ2-7. This CDR3 has 16 residues. Germline assignment: CDR1 SGHDT and CDR2 YYEEEE. The CDR3 loop reads CASSFMGKISAYEQYF.

The chain is built from TRBV5-1 and TRBJ1-4. CDR3 size: 14 residues. The germline V gene has CDR1 SGHRS and CDR2 YFSETQ. This chain's CDR3 is CASSQGSENEKLFF.

V gene TRBV3-1 combines with J gene TRBJ1-6. The germline V gene has CDR1 LGHDT and CDR2 YNNKEL (reference sequence). There are 16 residues in the CDR3. This CDR3 is CASSQGLAGLNSPLHF.

The chain employs TRBV3-1 and TRBJ2-3; TCRdb calls TRBD1, which cannot be checked without DNA. Germline CDR1 and CDR2: LGHDT and YNNKEL (reference sequence). The CDR3 runs to 15 residues. The CDR3 spells CASSFRGRFADTQYF.

CDR3 amino acids: CAARGGGYEQYF. The J gene is TRBJ2-7, the V gene TRBV6-5; lacking DNA, the TRBD1 call made by TCRdb goes unchecked. Germline loops: CDR1 MNHEY, CDR2 SVGAGI. This CDR3 is 12 amino acids long.

CDR3 sequence: CSVGRLAGAFEQFF. The chain couples TRBV29-1 to TRBJ2-1; TCRdb outputs TRBD2, but without DNA this stays unchecked. The CDR3 has 14 residues. In germline, CDR1 is SQVTM, CDR2 ANQGSEA.

The chain joins TRBV5-1 to TRBJ1-4. From germline, CDR1 is SGHRS and CDR2 YFSETQ. This CDR3 is built from 16 residues. The CDR3 loop reads CASSRLGLTPNEKLFF.

V and J are TRBV3-1 and TRBJ2-1; the D gene TCRdb calls, TRBD2, cannot be checked with no DNA. This CDR3 comprises 17 residues. CDR1 is LGHDT and CDR2 is YNNKEL in the germline V gene (reference sequence). CDR3 sequence: CASSQAYRGGLYNEQFF.

The chain joins TRBV11-1 to TRBJ2-7; TCRdb's D call of TRBD2 is untestable without DNA. The CDR3 sequence is 16 residues long. Germline V lookup: CDR1 SGHAT, CDR2 FQDESV (reference sequence). The chain's CDR3 is CASSRSPLVPPSEQYF.

This chain links TRBV5-1 with TRBJ2-5; the D gene TCRdb calls, TRBD2, cannot be checked with no DNA. CDR1 is SGHRS, CDR2 YFSETQ, per germline. The CDR3 extends over 13 amino acids. The chain's CDR3 is CASSAGLGGPQYF. The full variable domain, its missing parts supplied by reference TRBV5-1 and TRBJ2-5, is KAGVTQTPRYLIKTRGQQVTLSCSPISGHRSVSWYQQTPGQGLQFLFEYFSETQRNKGNFPGRFSGRQFSNSRSEMNVSTLELGDSALYLCASSAGLGGPQYFGPGTRLLVL.

The CDR3 is CASRMAADTQYF. V usage is TRBV6-2 or TRBV6-3 and J usage is TRBJ2-3. Germline CDR1 MNHEY, CDR2 SVGEGT. This CDR3 contains 12 residues.

CDR3 protein: CSAPRQGYEQYF. The chain combines TRBV20-1 with TRBJ2-7; as DNA is missing, the TRBD1 call by TCRdb cannot be tested. This CDR3 has 12 amino acids. CDR1 is DFQATT, CDR2 SNEGSKA, per germline (reference sequence).

The chain couples TRBV6-4 to TRBJ2-5; TCRdb selects TRBD1, and the lack of DNA leaves this call unchecked. In germline, CDR1 is MRHNA, CDR2 SNTAGT. The CDR3 spans 14 residues. CDR3 protein: CASSAHRDRKTQYF.

The rearrangement links TRBV20-1 to TRBJ2-7. CDR1 is DFQATT, CDR2 SNEGSKA, per germline (reference sequence). The CDR3 has 11 amino acids. The CDR3 here is CSALDLYEQYF.

V is TRBV20-1 and J is TRBJ1-1; the TRBD1 assignment by TCRdb is unverifiable without DNA. Germline V gene lookup returns CDR1 DFQATT and CDR2 SNEGSKA (reference sequence). This CDR3 contains 16 residues. CDR3 amino acids: CSARGPRQGRNTEAFF.

This chain connects TRBV5-1 to TRBJ2-3; TCRdb's D call, TRBD1, is unchecked because there is no DNA. Germline-derived CDR1 and CDR2 are SGHRS and YFSETQ. The CDR3 extends over 15 amino acids. CDR3: CASSSNPPQTDTQYF.

The CDR3 protein is CASSSSGTGGPRYGYTF. The rearrangement links TRBV28 to TRBJ1-2; with no DNA, the TCRdb D assignment of TRBD1 cannot be verified. Germline values: CDR1 MDHEN, CDR2 SYDVKM. The CDR3 runs to 17 residues.

The chain joins TRBV5-1 to TRBJ1-2; with no DNA, the TCRdb D assignment of TRBD1 cannot be verified. The germline V gene has CDR1 SGHRS and CDR2 YFSETQ. CDR3 length: 15 residues. The CDR3 spells CASSVTPTGSDFPTF. The entire variable domain, with the rest obtained from reference TRBV5-1 and TRBJ1-2, is as follows: KAGVTQTPRYLIKTRGQQVTLSCSPISGHRSVSWYQQTPGQGLQFLFEYFSETQRNKGNFPGRFSGRQFSNSRSEMNVSTLELGDSALYLCASSVTPTGSDFPTFGSGTRLTVV.

This chain connects TRBV5-1 to TRBJ2-7; the D call from TCRdb, TRBD1, cannot be confirmed without DNA. The CDR3 consists of 16 residues. Germline CDR1 SGHRS, CDR2 YFSETQ. The CDR3 loop reads CASSPGDVLSSYEQYF.

This sequence joins TRBV7-8 and TRBJ1-1; there is no DNA to check the TCRdb D call of TRBD1. From germline, CDR1 is SGHVS and CDR2 FQNEAQ. The CDR3 consists of 16 residues. This CDR3 reads CASRHTTGLANTEAFF.